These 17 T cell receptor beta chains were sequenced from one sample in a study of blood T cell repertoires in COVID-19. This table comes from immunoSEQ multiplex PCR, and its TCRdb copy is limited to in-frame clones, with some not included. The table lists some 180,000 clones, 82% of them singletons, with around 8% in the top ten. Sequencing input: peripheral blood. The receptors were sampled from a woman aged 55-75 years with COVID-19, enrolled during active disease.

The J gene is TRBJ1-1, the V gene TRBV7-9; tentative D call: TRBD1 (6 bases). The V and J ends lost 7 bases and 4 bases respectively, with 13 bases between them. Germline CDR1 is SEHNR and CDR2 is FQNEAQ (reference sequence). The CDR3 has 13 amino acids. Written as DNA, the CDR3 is TGTGCCAGCATGTCGGGGACAAGCACTGAAGCTTTCTTT. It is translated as CASMSGTSTEAFF. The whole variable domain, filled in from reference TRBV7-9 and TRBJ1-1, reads DTGVSQNPRHKITKRGQNVTFRCDPISEHNRLYWYRQTLGQGPEFLTYFQNEAQLEKSRLLSDRFSAERPKGSFSTLEIQRTEQGDSAMYLCASMSGTSTEAFFGQGTRLTVV.

Written as DNA, the CDR3 is TGTGCCAGCAGTTTATCGTATGAGGTGAGGGTTAAGCAGTACTTC. Its translation is CASSLSYEVRVKQYF. The chain combines TRBV27 with TRBJ2-7, with D possibly TRBD2 on 5 matching bases. V was cut by 0 bases and J by 8 bases, with 17 bases left in between. The V gene's germline CDR1 is MNHEY and CDR2 SMNVEV (reference sequence). The CDR3 is made up of 15 amino acids.

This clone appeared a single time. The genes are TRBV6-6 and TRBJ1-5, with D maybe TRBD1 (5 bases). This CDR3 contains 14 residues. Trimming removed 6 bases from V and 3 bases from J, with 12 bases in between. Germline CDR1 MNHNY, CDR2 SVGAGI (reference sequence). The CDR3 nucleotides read TGTGCCAGCAGCTATCCAGGGTACAATCAGCCCCAGCATTTT. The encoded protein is CASSYPGYNQPQHF.

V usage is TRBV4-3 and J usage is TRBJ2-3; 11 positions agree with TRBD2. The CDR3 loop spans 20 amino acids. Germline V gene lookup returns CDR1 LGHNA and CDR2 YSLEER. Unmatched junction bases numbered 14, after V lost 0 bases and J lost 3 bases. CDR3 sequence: CASSQDPPKIVAGGTDTQYF. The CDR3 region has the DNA TGCGCCAGCAGCCAAGATCCCCCAAAGATAGTAGCGGGAGGGACAGATACGCAGTATTTT.

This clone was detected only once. The DNA for the CDR3 is TGTGCCAGCTCACGCTGGAGGGTGGAAGCGAAGGGGTCAGATACGCAGTATTTT. Translated, it gives CASSRWRVEAKGSDTQYF. This chain joins TRBV18 and TRBJ2-3; possible D gene TRBD2, 6 bases. The V gene's germline CDR1 is KGHSH and CDR2 LQKENI. With 4 bases removed from V and 4 bases from J, the gap between germline ends came to 24 bases. CDR3 size: 18 residues.

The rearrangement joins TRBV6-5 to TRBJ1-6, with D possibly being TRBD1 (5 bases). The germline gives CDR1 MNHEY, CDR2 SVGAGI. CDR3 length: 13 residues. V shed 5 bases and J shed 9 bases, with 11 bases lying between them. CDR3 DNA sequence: TGTGCCAGCAGTAGGGGATTGAGTTCACCCCTCCACTTT. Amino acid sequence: CASSRGLSSPLHF.

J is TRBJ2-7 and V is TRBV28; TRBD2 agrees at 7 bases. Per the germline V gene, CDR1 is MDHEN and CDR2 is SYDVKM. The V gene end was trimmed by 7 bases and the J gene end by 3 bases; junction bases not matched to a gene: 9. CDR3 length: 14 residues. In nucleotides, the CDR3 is TGTGCCAGCATGAAATACGGGGGGAACTACGAGCAGTACTTC. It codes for CASMKYGGNYEQYF.

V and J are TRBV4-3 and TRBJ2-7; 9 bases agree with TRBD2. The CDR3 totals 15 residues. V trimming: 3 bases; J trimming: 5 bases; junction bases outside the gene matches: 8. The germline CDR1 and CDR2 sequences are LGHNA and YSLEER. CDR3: CASSQGLGLADEQYF. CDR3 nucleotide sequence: TGCGCCAGCAGCCAGGGACTGGGACTAGCAGACGAGCAGTACTTC.

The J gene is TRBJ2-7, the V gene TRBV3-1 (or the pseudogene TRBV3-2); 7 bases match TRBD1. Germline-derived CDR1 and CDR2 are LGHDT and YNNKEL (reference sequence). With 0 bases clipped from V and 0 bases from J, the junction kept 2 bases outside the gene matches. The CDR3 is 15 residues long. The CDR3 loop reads CASSQDRGFSYEQYF. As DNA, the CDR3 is TGTGCCAGCAGCCAAGACAGGGGGTTCTCCTACGAGCAGTACTTC.

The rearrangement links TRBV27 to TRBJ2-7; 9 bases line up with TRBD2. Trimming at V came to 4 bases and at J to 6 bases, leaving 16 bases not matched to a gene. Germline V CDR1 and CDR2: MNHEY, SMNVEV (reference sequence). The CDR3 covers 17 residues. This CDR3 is CASSSPENSGSLSEQYF. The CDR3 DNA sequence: TGTGCCAGCAGTTCCCCCGAGAATAGCGGGAGTTTAAGCGAGCAGTACTTC.

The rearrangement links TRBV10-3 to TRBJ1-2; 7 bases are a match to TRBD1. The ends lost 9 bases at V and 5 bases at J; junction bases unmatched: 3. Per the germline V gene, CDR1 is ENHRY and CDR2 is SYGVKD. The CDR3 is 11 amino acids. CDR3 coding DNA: TGTGCCATTGGGACAGAGTATGGCTACACCTTC. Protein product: CAIGTEYGYTF.

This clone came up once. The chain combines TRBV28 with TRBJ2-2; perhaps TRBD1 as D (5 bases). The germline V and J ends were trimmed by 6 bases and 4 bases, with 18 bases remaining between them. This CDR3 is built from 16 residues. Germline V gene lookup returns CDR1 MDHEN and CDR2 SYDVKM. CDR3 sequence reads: CASSPMRQGSTGELFF. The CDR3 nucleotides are TGTGCCAGCAGCCCTATGAGGCAGGGATCCACCGGGGAGCTGTTTTTT.

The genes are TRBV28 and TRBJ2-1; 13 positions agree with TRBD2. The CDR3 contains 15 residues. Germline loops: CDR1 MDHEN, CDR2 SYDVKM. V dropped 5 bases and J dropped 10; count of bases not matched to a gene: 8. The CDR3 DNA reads TGTGCCAGCAGTAATCGACTAGCGGGAGGCCGGGAGCAGTTCTTC. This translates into CASSNRLAGGREQFF.

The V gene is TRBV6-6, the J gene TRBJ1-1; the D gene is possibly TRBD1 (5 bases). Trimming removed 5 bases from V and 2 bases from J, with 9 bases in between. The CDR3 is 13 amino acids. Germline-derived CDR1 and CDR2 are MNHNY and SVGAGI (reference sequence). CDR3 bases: TGTGCCAGCAGTCGCCAGGGTAACACTGAAGCTTTCTTT. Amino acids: CASSRQGNTEAFF.

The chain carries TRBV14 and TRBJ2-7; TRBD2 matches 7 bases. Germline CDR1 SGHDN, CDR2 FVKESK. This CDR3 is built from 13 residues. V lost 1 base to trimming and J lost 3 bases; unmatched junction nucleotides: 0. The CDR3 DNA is TGTGCCAGCAGCCAAGGGACTAGCTACGAGCAGTACTTC. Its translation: CASSQGTSYEQYF.

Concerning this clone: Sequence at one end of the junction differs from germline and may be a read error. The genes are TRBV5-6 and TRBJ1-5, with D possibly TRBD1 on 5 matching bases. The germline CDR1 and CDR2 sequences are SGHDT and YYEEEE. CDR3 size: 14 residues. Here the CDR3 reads CASSLVQGNQPQHF. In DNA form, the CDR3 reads TGTGCCAGCAGCTTGGTTCAGGGCAACCAGCCCCAGCATTTT.

CDR3 sequence: CASRIRGQDYEKLFF. The DNA for the CDR3 is TGTGCCAGTAGAATCCGGGGACAGGACTATGAAAAACTGTTTTTT. The J gene is TRBJ1-4, the V gene TRBV19; TRBD1 agrees at 8 bases. Trimming took 6 bases from V and 6 from J; bases not matched to a gene: 9. Looked up from germline, CDR1 is LNHDA and CDR2 is SQIVND (reference sequence). This CDR3 comprises 15 residues.